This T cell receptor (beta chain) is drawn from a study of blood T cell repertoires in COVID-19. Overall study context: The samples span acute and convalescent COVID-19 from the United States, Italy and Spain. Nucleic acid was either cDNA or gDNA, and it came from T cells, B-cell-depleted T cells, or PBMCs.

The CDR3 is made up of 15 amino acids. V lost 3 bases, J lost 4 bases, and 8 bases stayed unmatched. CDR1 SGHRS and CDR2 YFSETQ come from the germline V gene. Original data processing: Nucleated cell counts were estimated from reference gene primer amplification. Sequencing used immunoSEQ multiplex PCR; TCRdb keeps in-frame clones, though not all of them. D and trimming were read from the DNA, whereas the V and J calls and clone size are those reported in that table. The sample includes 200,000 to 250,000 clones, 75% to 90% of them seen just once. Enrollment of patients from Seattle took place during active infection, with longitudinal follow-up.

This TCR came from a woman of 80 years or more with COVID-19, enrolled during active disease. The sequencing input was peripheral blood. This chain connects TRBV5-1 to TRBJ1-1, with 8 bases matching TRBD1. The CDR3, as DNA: TGCGCCAGCAGCTCCGGACAGGGCGCCAGCACTGAAGCTTTCTTT. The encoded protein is CASSSGQGASTEAFF.